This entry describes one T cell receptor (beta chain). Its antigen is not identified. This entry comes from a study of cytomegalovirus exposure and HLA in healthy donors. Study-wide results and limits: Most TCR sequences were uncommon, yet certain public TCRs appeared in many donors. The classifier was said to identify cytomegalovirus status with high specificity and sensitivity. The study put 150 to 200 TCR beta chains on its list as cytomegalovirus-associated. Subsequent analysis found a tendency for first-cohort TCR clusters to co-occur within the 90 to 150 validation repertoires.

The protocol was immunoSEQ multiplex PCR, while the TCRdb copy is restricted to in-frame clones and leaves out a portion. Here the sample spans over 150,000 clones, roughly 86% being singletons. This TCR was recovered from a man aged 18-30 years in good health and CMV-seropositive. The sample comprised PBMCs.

The CDR3 protein is CASQVGGATNEKLFF. CDR3 nucleotides: TGTGCCAGTCAAGTAGGCGGCGCAACTAATGAAAAACTGTTTTTT. V gene TRBV2 combines with J gene TRBJ1-4; D uncertain. Germline V gives CDR1 SNHLY, CDR2 FYNNEI. V dropped 9 bases and J dropped 0 bases, with 14 bases sitting between them. This CDR3 comprises 15 residues.